This T cell receptor delta chain was identified during a study of Vδ1+ human thymocytes (dated by TCRdb to between 2018 and 2020). Notes on the research overall: mRNA-level TRG and TRD CDR3 repertoires of highly purified Vdelta1+ thymocytes from young children were characterised as a data resource. Validation of the multiplex-based CDR3 amplicon strategy against 5'RACE-based CDR3 amplicon generation methods had been performed previously.

Including cysteine and phenylalanine, the CDR3 has 13 amino acids. The sequence is cut down to CDR3 DNA, 39 bases in frame from base 1. V was cut back by 1 base and J by 10 bases, leaving a gap of 13 bases between them. As encoded in the germline V gene, CDR1 is TSWWSYY while CDR2 is QGS. General conclusions and limits of the study: Despite high sort purity, roughly 18% of thymic TRD sequences were Vdelta2 (and few Vdelta3), unlike peripheral blood Vdelta1+ controls. Because unexpected Vdelta2 sequences could lead to misinterpretation of bulk repertoire data, the authors recommended using highly purified populations and single-cell validation. Because no clustering by age or sex was observed, donors were not stratified by these variables in the analyses. Numerous TRG clonotypes were shared among donors (up to roughly 6.9x10^3), while TRD repertoires were essentially private (a maximum of about 120 shared). Unlike the oligoclonal repertoires in peripheral blood, the thymic TRG and TRD repertoires appeared highly polyclonal, with Gaussian CDR3 length distributions.

Thymic samples were depleted of alphabeta T cells, then CD3+ TCRVdelta1+ TCRVdelta2- thymocytes were FACS-sorted. A purity of about 96% to 99.6% was achieved for sorted Vdelta1+ thymocytes. Thymic specimens were obtained from fewer than ten paediatric patients, aged from about 5 days to 17 months, who were undergoing corrective cardiac surgery. The thymic tissue was dispersed, and mononuclear cells were isolated using a Histopaque-1077 density gradient. Staining used anti-TCRVdelta1 clone TS8.2, anti-TCRVdelta2 clone B6, anti-CD3 clone HIT3a and anti-TCRalphabeta clone IP26 antibodies. Concerning this clone: The target of this receptor is not known. No much larger clone exists at a distance of one base, and base qualities are not known.

RNA was extracted with the RNeasy mini kit and reverse transcribed using Superscript III. CDR3 amplicons were generated by multiplex PCR with pooled V-gene forward primers and a constant-region reverse primer carrying Illumina adaptor overhangs. After gel purification, the amplicons were indexed with Nextera index primers over eight extra PCR cycles and then purified using AMPure XP beads. The libraries were sequenced on an Illumina MiSeq using paired-end 250 bp reads, dual indexing and a 20% PhiX spike-in. As for the authors' bioinformatics: Read quality was checked with FastQC, and TRG read pairs were merged using ea-utils fastq-join. Sequences were annotated with IMGT/HighV-QUEST, keeping only productive sequences with unambiguous V-gene assignment; clonotypes were defined by identical CDR3 sequence. Downstream analysis used VDJtools 1.1.1, tcR 2.2.3, Treemap and vegan Shannon diversity in R 3.4.4. TCRdb reprocessed the public data with the CATT caller; entries with the same nucleotide sequence were combined afterwards. The V and J calls shown here were made by TCRdb, not taken from the authors' results. Here the sample has about 20,000 delta-chain clones; around 7.9% occur a single time. Roughly 0.98% of the sample belongs to the ten largest clones.

The rearrangement combines TRDV1 with TRDJ1; no confident D gene assignment can be made. This receptor was identified in a child under three years old who had congenital heart surgery. Sequencing used Vdelta1+ gamma-delta thymocytes from the thymus. The cell subset or site label, read with the paper, signifies: FACS-sorted CD3+ TCRalphabeta- TCRVdelta1+ TCRVdelta2- thymocytes. The CDR3 here reads CALGEPAYSVLIF. The sequenced DNA is TGTGCTCTTGGGGAACCCGCGTACTCGGTACTCATCTTT.